This T cell receptor (beta chain) is from a study of shared clonotypes between healthy human individuals. CD8 cells regarded as naive lacked CD45RO, were positively chosen for CCR7, and omitted terminally differentiated effector memory CD45RA+ cells. Produced via immunoSEQ multiplex PCR; TCRdb's table is partial and in-frame only. The data show around 600,000 clones, with roughly 98% seen just once and less than 0.35% held by the top ten. Germline V gene sequence: CDR1 MNHEY, CDR2 SMNVEV (reference sequence). With V trimmed by 4 bases and J by 2 bases, 7 bases remained unmatched. The CDR3 is 15 residues long.

What was sequenced was naive CD8+ T cells sorted from blood. The receptor was isolated from a man younger than 45 in good health. The chain combines TRBV27 with TRBJ2-7, with 8 positions matching TRBD2. The CDR3 loop is CASSSPGLEPYEQYF. CDR3 DNA sequence: TGTGCCAGCAGTTCCCCGGGACTAGAGCCCTACGAGCAGTACTTC.